These 14 T cell receptor beta chains originate from one sample sequenced in a study of blood T cell repertoires in COVID-19. Measured with immunoSEQ multiplex PCR; TCRdb has only the in-frame clones, and not every one. The sample contains about 10,000 clones, roughly nine tenths of which appear only once. The sequencing input was peripheral blood. All receptors derive from a human donor in a cohort sampled during active COVID-19.

J is TRBJ1-2 and V is TRBV18, with TRBD1 matching 7 bases. V gave up 6 bases and J gave up 1 base; unmatched junction bases: 5. This CDR3 comprises 14 residues. The germline V gene has CDR1 KGHSH and CDR2 LQKENI. The CDR3 spells CASSTDRVNYGYTF. In nucleotides, the CDR3 is TGTGCCAGCTCGACCGACAGGGTTAACTATGGCTACACCTTC.

The chain uses TRBV7-2 and TRBJ1-2, with a weak D call TRBD1 (5 bases). The CDR3 length is 13 residues. Trimming shortened V by 4 bases and J by 6 bases, and 12 bases separated the two germline ends. In germline, CDR1 is SGHTA, CDR2 FQGNSA. The CDR3 sequence: CASSSYLTDGYTF. The DNA of the CDR3 is TGTGCCAGCAGCTCTTATTTGACAGATGGCTACACCTTC. The full variable domain, rest sourced from reference TRBV7-2 and TRBJ1-2, is GAGVSQSPSNKVTEKGKDVELRCDPISGHTALYWYRQSLGQGLEFLIYFQGNSAPDKSGLPSDRFSAERTGGSVSTLTIQRTQQEDSAVYLCASSSYLTDGYTFGSGTRLTVV.

The chain links TRBV5-1 to TRBJ2-2, with a possible D match to TRBD1 (6 bases). CDR1 is SGHRS and CDR2 is YFSETQ in the germline V gene. The CDR3 has 16 residues. Trimming removed 4 bases from V and 0 bases from J, with 13 bases in between. This CDR3 reads CASSTGTLTNTGELFF. In DNA, the CDR3 is TGCGCCAGCAGCACCGGGACACTCACGAACACCGGGGAGCTGTTTTTT. Full variable domain (outside the CDR3, taken from reference TRBV5-1 and TRBJ2-2): KAGVTQTPRYLIKTRGQQVTLSCSPISGHRSVSWYQQTPGQGLQFLFEYFSETQRNKGNFPGRFSGRQFSNSRSEMNVSTLELGDSALYLCASSTGTLTNTGELFFGEGSRLTVL.

This clone turned up a few times. The V and J genes are TRBV9 and TRBJ2-1; 7 bases line up with TRBD2. Trimming took 4 bases from V and 3 from J; bases not matched to a gene: 4. The CDR3 runs to 14 residues. The V gene's germline CDR1 is SGDLS and CDR2 YYNGEE. CDR3 bases: TGTGCCAGCAGCCCCACTAGCGACTACAATGAGCAGTTCTTC. Protein sequence: CASSPTSDYNEQFF.

The chain carries TRBV5-8 and TRBJ2-1; D might be TRBD2 (5 bases). This CDR3 is 16 amino acids long. With 5 bases removed from V and 3 bases from J, the gap between germline ends came to 18 bases. Germline V gives CDR1 SGHTS, CDR2 YDEGEE. The CDR3 bases are TGTGCCAGCAGGGGCGTCGAGGCCGGGATCTACAATGAGCAGTTCTTC. This translates into CASRGVEAGIYNEQFF.

This chain uses TRBV30 with TRBJ2-3, with D tentatively TRBD1 (5 bases). This CDR3 has 14 residues. V was trimmed by 3 bases and J by 5 bases, leaving 15 bases between them. Germline CDR1 and CDR2: GTSNPN and SVGIG (reference sequence). The CDR3 coding sequence is TGTGCCTGGAGCACCAGCCAGGGAATAGATACGCAGTATTTT. Translating gives CAWSTSQGIDTQYF.

V is TRBV7-6 and J is TRBJ2-1; 9 nucleotides line up with TRBD2. The germline gives CDR1 SGHVS, CDR2 FNYEAQ. V trimming: 2 bases; J trimming: 8 bases; junction bases outside the gene matches: 4. CDR3 length equals 14 residues. The CDR3 region is CASSLSSGADEQFF. CDR3 coding DNA: TGTGCCAGCAGCTTATCTAGCGGGGCCGATGAGCAGTTCTTC.

This chain connects TRBV5-1 to TRBJ2-7; 8 nucleotides agree with TRBD2. V lost 7 bases and J lost 3; bases outside the gene matches: 12. The germline V gene has CDR1 SGHRS and CDR2 YFSETQ. CDR3 size: 15 residues. The CDR3 coding sequence is TGCGCCAGCCGGGGGGGGTCGCCCGTACGCTACGAGCAGTACTTC. As protein: CASRGGSPVRYEQYF.

This clone was detected once. The chain carries TRBV18 and TRBJ1-1; D is undetermined. V lost 0 bases, J lost 5 bases, and 13 bases lay in between. The CDR3 consists of 15 residues. Germline V CDR1 and CDR2: KGHSH, LQKENI. The DNA of the CDR3 is TGTGCCAGCTCACCACCTGAAGGCCCGAGGACTGAAGCTTTCTTT. It specifies CASSPPEGPRTEAFF.

The J gene is TRBJ1-2, the V gene TRBV3-1 (or the pseudogene TRBV3-2); no clear D. Trimming pared 1 base from V and 3 bases from J, leaving 6 bases between. The CDR3 totals 13 residues. Germline values: CDR1 LGHDT, CDR2 YNNKEL (reference sequence). The CDR3 here is CASSQVRDYGYTF. In nucleotides, the CDR3 is TGTGCCAGCAGCCAAGTCCGGGACTATGGCTACACCTTC.

The chain employs TRBV10-3 and TRBJ1-2; possibly TRBD1 for D (6 bases). Germline V lookup: CDR1 ENHRY, CDR2 SYGVKD. V was pared by 4 bases and J by 8 bases, with 17 bases between. CDR3 size: 14 residues. CDR3 sequence reads: CAISGQGNPGGYTF. CDR3 sequence (DNA): TGTGCCATCAGTGGCCAGGGGAACCCAGGCGGCTACACCTTC.

The rearrangement uses TRBV10-1 and TRBJ2-3; 9 bases are a match to TRBD1. The V segment lost 2 bases and the J segment 2 bases; nucleotides outside the gene matches: 2. Germline CDR1 and CDR2: WNHNN and SYGVQD (reference sequence). This CDR3 has 15 amino acids. The CDR3 loop reads CASSEGTGHTDTQYF. CDR3 DNA: TGCGCCAGCAGTGAGGGGACAGGGCACACAGATACGCAGTATTTT.

V and J are TRBV6-5 and TRBJ2-7; 9 bases align to TRBD1. After removal of 0 bases from V and 1 base from J, the junction contained 4 bases not matched to a gene. The CDR3 spans 16 residues. Germline CDR1 and CDR2: MNHEY and SVGAGI. The CDR3 region is CASSYSRTGDSYEQYF. CDR3 sequence (DNA): TGTGCCAGCAGTTACTCAAGGACAGGGGATTCCTACGAGCAGTACTTC.

V is TRBV30 and J is TRBJ1-3, with 7 bases lining up with TRBD1. Germline CDR1 is GTSNPN and CDR2 is SVGIG (reference sequence). This CDR3 is 17 amino acids long. The trim removed 2 bases at V and 0 bases at J, leaving 10 bases unmatched. Here the CDR3 DNA reads TGTGCCTGGAGTCCGGGACAGCGACAACTCTCTGGAAACACCATATATTTT. The encoded protein is CAWSPGQRQLSGNTIYF.